Listed here are 29 T cell receptor beta chains from one sample, sequenced in a study of blood T cell repertoires in COVID-19. TCRdb's table, derived via immunoSEQ multiplex PCR, lists solely in-frame clones and lacks some. The sample yields around 270,000 clones, around nine tenths seen once. The sample was peripheral blood. The receptors shown here come from a woman aged 60-70 years with COVID-19, enrolled during active disease.

This clone was seen only once. The chain has TRBV27 and TRBJ2-4; TRBD1 matches 8 bases. The germline CDR1 and CDR2 sequences are MNHEY and SMNVEV (reference sequence). The CDR3 sequence is 16 residues long. The V and J ends lost 5 bases and 7 bases, in that order; junction bases with no gene match: 13. The CDR3 DNA reads TGTGCCAGCAGTGGACAGGGTGAGGGAGTAGGTAACATTCAGTACTTC. Translated: CASSGQGEGVGNIQYF.

CDR3 DNA: TGTGCCAGTAGTATAGGGGGAGCGGGAGGGCCCCGTCAAGAGACCCAGTACTTC. Translation: CASSIGGAGGPRQETQYF. The chain links TRBV19 to TRBJ2-5, with 10 positions matching TRBD2. V shed 1 base and J 2 bases; nucleotides not matched to a gene: 10. Germline V gene sequence: CDR1 LNHDA, CDR2 SQIVND (reference sequence). The CDR3 spans 18 residues.

The rearrangement links TRBV30 to TRBJ1-1, with a possible D match to TRBD1 (5 bases). Looked up from germline, CDR1 is GTSNPN and CDR2 is SVGIG (reference sequence). The CDR3 contains 14 residues. V was cut by 3 bases and J by 0 bases, with 11 bases left in between. In DNA, the CDR3 is TGTGCCTGGAGCTCGGAGACAGTGAACACTGAAGCTTTCTTT. It codes for CAWSSETVNTEAFF.

V is TRBV5-6 and J is TRBJ2-2; D may be TRBD2 (7 bases). V lost 0 bases and J 4 bases, leaving 10 bases between the germline ends. The CDR3 extends over 15 amino acids. Germline CDR1 and CDR2: SGHDT and YYEEEE. CDR3 protein: CASSLVGGGTGELFF. CDR3 in DNA: TGTGCCAGCAGCTTGGTAGGGGGGGGCACCGGGGAGCTGTTTTTT.

This clone has just one count. The J gene is TRBJ1-4, the V gene TRBV4-3; 9 nucleotides match TRBD1. The germline V gene has CDR1 LGHNA and CDR2 YSLEER. Germline trimming cut 0 bases from V and 6 bases from J; bases unmatched to any gene: 2. This CDR3 contains 15 residues. The CDR3 loop reads CASSQEGQGDEKLFF. The CDR3 bases are TGCGCCAGCAGCCAAGAGGGACAGGGAGATGAAAAACTGTTTTTT.

CDR3 coding DNA: TGCGCCAGCAGCTTGGGACGGGGGAGAGTACCCACAGATACGCAGTATTTT. It specifies CASSLGRGRVPTDTQYF. The rearrangement links TRBV5-1 to TRBJ2-3; TRBD2 might be the D (6 bases). The CDR3 has 17 residues. V dropped 0 bases and J dropped 2 bases, with 16 bases sitting between them. Germline CDR1 and CDR2: SGHRS and YFSETQ.

This clone was found once. The chain has TRBV28 and TRBJ2-1; 13 bases are a match to TRBD2. CDR1 is MDHEN and CDR2 is SYDVKM in the germline V gene. V shed 4 bases and J 7 bases; nucleotides not matched to a gene: 7. CDR3 length: 16 amino acids. The CDR3 loop reads CASSSMGLAGRNEQFF. Here the CDR3 DNA reads TGTGCCAGCAGTTCCATGGGACTAGCGGGACGGAATGAGCAGTTCTTC.

The chain has TRBV7-9 and TRBJ2-3; 9 nucleotides align to TRBD1. The V gene end was trimmed by 4 bases and the J gene end by 6 bases; junction bases not matched to a gene: 5. Germline loops: CDR1 SEHNR, CDR2 FQNEAQ (reference sequence). The CDR3 is 14 residues long. Here the CDR3 DNA reads TGTGCCAGCAGCTCGGGACAGGGAGGGGATACGCAGTATTTT. Translating gives CASSSGQGGDTQYF.

Only a few counts were recorded for this clone. The chain joins TRBV7-6 to TRBJ2-5; 11 bases line up with TRBD2. The CDR3 runs 12 residues. Per germline, CDR1 SGHVS and CDR2 FNYEAQ. The ends lost 5 bases at V and 9 bases at J; junction bases unmatched: 2. The CDR3 DNA follows: TGTGCCAGCAGCGGGGGACTAGCGGCCCAGTACTTC. Its protein product is CASSGGLAAQYF.

The rearrangement joins TRBV7-3 to TRBJ2-1; 9 nucleotides agree with TRBD2. CDR1 and CDR2 from the germline V gene are SGHTA and FQGTGA. This CDR3 region has 17 residues. Trimming removed 1 base from V and 8 bases from J; junction bases left unmatched: 12. The CDR3 nucleotides are TGTGCCAGCAGCTTAATTCCTTGGGCTAGCGGGGAGGATGAGCAGTTCTTC. Its translation: CASSLIPWASGEDEQFF.

The CDR3 loop is CASSGGQANYGYTF. CDR3 nucleotide sequence: TGTGCCAGCAGTGGGGGACAGGCTAACTATGGCTACACCTTC. V usage is TRBV25-1 and J usage is TRBJ1-2; TRBD1 agrees at 8 bases. CDR1 and CDR2 from the germline V gene are MGHDK and SYGVNS. The trim removed 4 bases at V and 0 bases at J, leaving 1 base unmatched. The CDR3 spans 14 residues.

The rearrangement joins TRBV28 to TRBJ2-2, with 10 bases fitting TRBD1. J was trimmed by 7 bases and V by 11 bases; bases with no gene match: 16. Germline CDR1 and CDR2: MDHEN and SYDVKM. This CDR3 region has 16 residues. The CDR3 DNA sequence: TGTGCCCAGACCTCGAGGGACAGGGGTGGGCACGGGGAGCTGTTTTTT. Protein product: CAQTSRDRGGHGELFF.

J is TRBJ2-7 and V is TRBV28, with 7 bases fitting TRBD1. CDR1 is MDHEN, CDR2 SYDVKM, per germline. J gave up 9 bases and V 2 bases, and 4 bases lay outside the gene matches. CDR3 length: 12 amino acids. The CDR3 coding sequence is TGTGCCAGCAGTTTAATAGGGGGCGGGCAGTACTTC. This codes for CASSLIGGGQYF.

This chain joins TRBV5-4 and TRBJ2-5, with D maybe TRBD1 (6 bases). Germline values: CDR1 SGHNT, CDR2 YYREEE (reference sequence). This CDR3 region has 13 residues. V was cut by 3 bases and J by 2 bases, with 8 bases left in between. For the CDR3, the DNA is TGTGCCAGCAGCTCGGGACAACAAGAGACCCAGTACTTC. It codes for CASSSGQQETQYF.

The J gene is TRBJ1-2, the V gene TRBV6-5, with 7 bases aligning to TRBD1. The J segment lost 1 base and the V segment lost 6 bases, leaving 5 bases of the junction unmatched. The germline gives CDR1 MNHEY, CDR2 SVGAGI. The CDR3 spans 14 residues. DNA for the CDR3: TGTGCCAGCAGCCTGGACAGGCTTAACTATGGCTACACCTTC. Its translation: CASSLDRLNYGYTF.

This clone was counted only a few times. The chain recombines TRBV28 with TRBJ2-7, with D possibly matching TRBD1 (6 bases). Germline CDR1 and CDR2: MDHEN and SYDVKM. The CDR3 is 16 amino acids. V lost 4 bases to trimming and J lost 3 bases, with 19 bases between them. As DNA, the CDR3 is TGTGCCAGCAGTTCATCAAAGACAGGCACATACTACGAGCAGTACTTC. Its translation is CASSSSKTGTYYEQYF.

The genes are TRBV6-5 and TRBJ1-3; maybe TRBD1 (5 bases). Germline V gene data show CDR1 as MNHEY and CDR2 as SVGAGI. The length of the CDR3 is 13 residues. Trimming stripped 7 bases from V and 2 bases from J, with 9 bases between. CDR3 nucleotides: TGTGCCAGCACCCAGGGAACTGGAAACACCATATATTTT. Translated, it gives CASTQGTGNTIYF.

The chain has TRBV30 and TRBJ1-5; 7 positions match TRBD1. This CDR3 has 13 amino acids. Losses at the gene ends were 2 bases for V and 7 bases for J; bases not matched to a gene: 5. Germline-derived CDR1 and CDR2 are GTSNPN and SVGIG (reference sequence). In DNA form, the CDR3 reads TGTGCCTGGAGTAAACAGGGGAGCCAGCCCCAGCATTTT. The encoded protein is CAWSKQGSQPQHF.

The chain combines TRBV6-2 or TRBV6-3 with TRBJ2-7; 10 bases are a match to TRBD2. This CDR3 is 16 amino acids long. The germline V gene encodes CDR1 MNHEY and CDR2 SVGEGT. Unmatched junction bases numbered 9, after V lost 5 bases and J lost 2 bases. CDR3 loop: CASSTQAGGIAYEQYF. CDR3 sequence (DNA): TGTGCCAGCAGTACCCAAGCGGGAGGGATAGCCTACGAGCAGTACTTC.

This clone was detected once. The chain couples TRBV28 to TRBJ2-6; D possibly corresponds to TRBD1 (5 bases). Germline CDR1 is MDHEN and CDR2 is SYDVKM. Trimming stripped 7 bases from V and 2 bases from J, with 9 bases between. The CDR3 contains 14 residues. In DNA form, the CDR3 reads TGTGCCAGCACTGACAGACCTGGGGCCAACGTCCTGACTTTC. Its protein product is CASTDRPGANVLTF.

V is TRBV2 and J is TRBJ1-3; 8 positions agree with TRBD1. V lost 7 bases and J lost 2; bases outside the gene matches: 13. Germline values: CDR1 SNHLY, CDR2 FYNNEI. The CDR3 has 17 amino acids. CDR3 amino acids: CASNGDRTGGPGNTIYF. The DNA of the CDR3 is TGTGCCAGCAACGGGGATCGAACAGGGGGACCTGGAAACACCATATATTTT.

The chain joins TRBV6-1 to TRBJ1-3; possible D gene TRBD1, 5 bases. The CDR3 sequence is 13 residues long. The germline CDR1 and CDR2 sequences are MNHNS and SASEGT. V was pared by 11 bases and J by 4 bases, with 15 bases between. The CDR3: CAVGGAVGNTIYF. CDR3 DNA sequence: TGTGCCGTCGGCGGGGCTGTAGGAAACACCATATATTTT.

This clone was recorded only once. The chain is built from TRBV19 and TRBJ2-7, with 9 bases matching TRBD1. Germline loops: CDR1 LNHDA, CDR2 SQIVND (reference sequence). V gave up 4 bases and J gave up 4 bases; unmatched junction bases: 2. This CDR3 comprises 13 residues. The CDR3 nucleotides are TGTGCCAGTAGTACCGACAGGGGGTACGAGCAGTACTTC. Translation: CASSTDRGYEQYF.

V usage is TRBV9 and J usage is TRBJ2-5; 10 bases match TRBD1. J was trimmed by 1 base and V by 0 bases; bases with no gene match: 3. CDR3 length: 16 residues. Germline CDR1 SGDLS, CDR2 YYNGEE. Written as DNA, the CDR3 is TGTGCCAGCAGCGTAGGGGACAGGGGTGGCCAAGAGACCCAGTACTTC. It translates to CASSVGDRGGQETQYF.

The V call is TRBV14, the J call TRBJ2-1; 7 positions match TRBD2. J was trimmed by 2 bases and V by 0 bases; bases with no gene match: 7. This CDR3 is 17 amino acids long. Germline CDR1 reads SGHDN; CDR2 reads FVKESK. CDR3 sequence (DNA): TGTGCCAGCAGCCAAGAGGGGCTAGCGGAAACCTACAATGAGCAGTTCTTC. It specifies CASSQEGLAETYNEQFF.

Here the CDR3 reads CATGSGTTSGNTIYF. The CDR3 bases are TGTGCCACCGGCTCCGGGACAACATCTGGAAACACCATATATTTT. The chain joins TRBV10-3 to TRBJ1-3; tentative D call: TRBD1 (6 bases). V was trimmed by 10 bases and J by 1 base, leaving 17 bases between them. Looked up from germline, CDR1 is ENHRY and CDR2 is SYGVKD. The CDR3 loop spans 15 amino acids.

V gene TRBV6-5 combines with J gene TRBJ1-4; D gene unclear. Germline V gene sequence: CDR1 MNHEY, CDR2 SVGAGI. The CDR3 is 14 residues long. V was trimmed by 6 bases and J by 3 bases, leaving 11 bases between them. CDR3 nucleotide sequence: TGTGCCAGCAGGAGGGTCCGGGCTAATGAAAAACTGTTTTTT. This gives the protein CASRRVRANEKLFF.

V usage is TRBV19 and J usage is TRBJ2-2; D possibly corresponds to TRBD2 (5 bases). CDR1 and CDR2 (germline): LNHDA, SQIVND (reference sequence). The CDR3 contains 14 residues. Trimming removed 7 bases at V and 6 bases at J, with 15 bases between. This CDR3 is CASTPRRGSGELFF. In DNA form, the CDR3 reads TGTGCCAGTACCCCCCGGCGCGGGTCCGGGGAGCTGTTTTTT. Full variable domain (remainder filled in from reference TRBV19 and TRBJ2-2): DGGITQSPKYLFRKEGQNVTLSCEQNLNHDAMYWYRQDPGQGLRLIYYSQIVNDFQKGDIAEGYSVSREKKESFPLTVTSAQKNPTAFYLCASTPRRGSGELFFGEGSRLTVL.

This sequence joins TRBV5-1 and TRBJ2-7, with D tentatively TRBD1 (5 bases). CDR3 length: 16 amino acids. Germline-derived CDR1 and CDR2 are SGHRS and YFSETQ. Trimming shortened V by 0 bases and J by 6 bases, and 19 bases separated the two germline ends. The CDR3 protein is CASSLDRGPPSGEQYF. The CDR3 DNA is TGCGCCAGCAGCTTGGATAGGGGCCCCCCGTCTGGCGAGCAGTACTTC.